This T cell receptor beta chain originates from a study of vaccination effects on CD4 cells after COVID-19. Study-wide background: The post-vaccine samples were taken, at the median, 72 days after the second dose.

Only one count was recorded for this clone. What it binds is not known. Ahead of sequencing, the ViraFEST assay grew antigen-specific CD4+ T cells using viral peptide pools. Investigators separated out CD4+ T cells once approximately 11 days of culture had passed. Vaccine administered to participants consisted of two doses of either BNT162b2 or mRNA-1273. Produced via immunoSEQ multiplex PCR; TCRdb's table is partial and in-frame only. The top ten clones hold more than 0.85% of a sample with some 61,000 clones, 76% of them seen once. Trimming stripped 8 bases from V and 2 bases from J, with 14 bases between. The length of the CDR3 is 14 residues. Per germline, CDR1 SNHLY and CDR2 FYNNEI.

The receptor's source is a human donor who received a COVID-19 vaccine. The sequences come from CD4+ T cells from PBMCs cultured with HCoV-OC43 spike peptides, collected after COVID-19 vaccination. Subset described: HCoV-OC43 spike overlapping peptide pool stimulation. The chain recombines TRBV2 with TRBJ2-3; maybe TRBD2 (5 bases). CDR3: CASSPRAITDTQYF. CDR3 bases: TGTGCCAGCTCACCGCGGGCTATCACAGATACGCAGTATTTT.